This T cell receptor (beta chain) was sequenced in a study of blood T cell repertoires in COVID-19. Study as a whole: PBMCs, B-cell-depleted T cells, or T cells provided the cDNA or gDNA that made up the material.

The study drew participants aged about 18 to 89 years from 20 to 30 US areas. Cohort placement rested on clinical history that participants reported themselves. The CDR3 is made up of 17 amino acids. CDR1 and CDR2 (germline): MNHEY, SMNVEV (reference sequence). V lost 8 bases, J lost 0 bases, and 9 bases stayed unmatched. The repertoire was sequenced with immunoSEQ multiplex PCR; TCRdb's copy has only in-frame clones and lacks some. The data contain 200,000 to 250,000 clones, 86% of them singletons. Sequenced input: PBMCs or T cells enriched from blood (not recorded which). This TCR was recovered from a woman aged 40 to 55 with acute COVID-19. J is TRBJ2-1 and V is TRBV27, with 11 positions matching TRBD2. CDR3 sequence: CASGTGTSGGSYNEQFF. The CDR3 nucleotides read TGTGCCAGCGGCACCGGGACTAGCGGTGGCTCCTACAATGAGCAGTTCTTC.